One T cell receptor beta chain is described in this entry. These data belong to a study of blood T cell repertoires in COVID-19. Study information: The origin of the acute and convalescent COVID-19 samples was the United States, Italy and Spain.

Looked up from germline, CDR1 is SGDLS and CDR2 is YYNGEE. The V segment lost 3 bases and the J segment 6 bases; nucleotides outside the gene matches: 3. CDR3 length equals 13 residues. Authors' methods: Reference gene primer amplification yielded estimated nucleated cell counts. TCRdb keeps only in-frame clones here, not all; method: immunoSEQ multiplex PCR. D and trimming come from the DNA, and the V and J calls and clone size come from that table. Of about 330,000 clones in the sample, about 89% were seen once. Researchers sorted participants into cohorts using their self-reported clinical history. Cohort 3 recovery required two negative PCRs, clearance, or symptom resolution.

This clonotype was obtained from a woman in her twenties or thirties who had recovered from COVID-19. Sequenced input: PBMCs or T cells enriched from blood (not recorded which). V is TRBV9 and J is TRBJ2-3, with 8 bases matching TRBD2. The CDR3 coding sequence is TGTGCCAGCAGCGCCGGGGGGGTGGATACGCAGTATTTT. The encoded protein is CASSAGGVDTQYF.